Given below is one T cell receptor (beta chain) in context. Method: immunoSEQ multiplex PCR; TCRdb's copy keeps in-frame clones and lacks some. This table has tens of thousands of clones, more than 90% appearing once. The source of the sample is a study of blood T cell repertoires in COVID-19. Trimming cost V 8 bases and J 5 bases; bases outside gene matches: 8. Germline CDR1 is MGHDK and CDR2 is SYGVNS. The CDR3 contains 13 residues. The sequencing sample was made of peripheral blood. This receptor was identified in a woman in her 70s with active COVID-19. This chain links TRBV25-1 with TRBJ1-1; 7 bases line up with TRBD1. CDR3 sequence reads: CASGQQGWTEAFF. As DNA, the CDR3 is TGTGCCAGCGGACAACAGGGGTGGACTGAAGCTTTCTTT.